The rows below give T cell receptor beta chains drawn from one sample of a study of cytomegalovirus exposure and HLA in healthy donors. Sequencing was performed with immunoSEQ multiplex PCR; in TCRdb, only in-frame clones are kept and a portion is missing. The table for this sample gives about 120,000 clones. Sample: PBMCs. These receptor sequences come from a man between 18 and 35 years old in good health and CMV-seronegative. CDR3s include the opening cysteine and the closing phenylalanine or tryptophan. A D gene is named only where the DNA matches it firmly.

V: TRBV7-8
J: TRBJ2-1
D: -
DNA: TGTGCCAGCAGCTTACAGGGCGGCTACAATGAGCAGTTCTTC
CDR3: CASSLQGGYNEQFF

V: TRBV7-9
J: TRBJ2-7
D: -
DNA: TGTGCCAGCAGCTTTGGGGGGGACACCCGCACCTACGAGCAGTACTTC
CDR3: CASSFGGDTRTYEQYF

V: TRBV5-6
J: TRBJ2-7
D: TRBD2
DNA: TGTGCCAGCAGCTCAGGACTAGCGCACGAGCAGTACTTC
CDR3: CASSSGLAHEQYF

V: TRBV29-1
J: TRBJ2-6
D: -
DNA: TGCAGCGTTGAAGGACAGACCAAGAGGGGGGCCAACGTCCTGACTTTC
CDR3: CSVEGQTKRGANVLTF

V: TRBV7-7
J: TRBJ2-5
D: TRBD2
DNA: TGTGCTAGCAGCTTGACTAGCGGGGGTAGTCAAGAGACCCAGTACTTC
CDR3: CASSLTSGGSQETQYF

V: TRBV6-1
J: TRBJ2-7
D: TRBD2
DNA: TGTGCCAGCAGTGAAGAAGGGTTTAGCGGGAGGTGGGCCTACGAGCAGTACTTC
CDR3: CASSEEGFSGRWAYEQYF

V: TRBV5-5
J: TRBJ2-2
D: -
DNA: TGTGCCAGCAGCTTTCCCCTAGGGGGGAACACCGGGGAGCTGTTTTTT
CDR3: CASSFPLGGNTGELFF

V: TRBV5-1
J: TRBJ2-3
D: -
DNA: TGCGCCAGCAGCTTGCGTCCCCGCCCAACCGGGATCTTCAAGGATACGCAGTATTTT
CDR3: CASSLRPRPTGIFKDTQYF

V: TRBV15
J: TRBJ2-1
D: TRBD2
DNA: TGTGCCACCAGAGCTAGCGGGGTGTACAATGAGCAGTTCTTC
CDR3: CATRASGVYNEQFF

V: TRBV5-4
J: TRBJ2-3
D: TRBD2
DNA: TGTGCCAGCAGCTCCTTAGCGGGCGGGGGGTATTTT
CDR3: CASSSLAGGGYF

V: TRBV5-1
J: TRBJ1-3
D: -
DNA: TGCGCCAGCAGCCCGGTGGGCGCAGGGGCTGGAAACACCATATATTTT
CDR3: CASSPVGAGAGNTIYF

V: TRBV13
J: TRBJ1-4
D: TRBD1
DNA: TGTGCCAGCAGCCTACGGACAGGTTATGAAAAACTGTTTTTT
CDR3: CASSLRTGYEKLFF

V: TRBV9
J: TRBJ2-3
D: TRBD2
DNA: TGTGCCAGCAGCGTGGGAGCGGGGGTGGGCACAGATACGCAGTATTTT
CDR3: CASSVGAGVGTDTQYF

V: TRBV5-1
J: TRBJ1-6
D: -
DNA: TGCGCCAGCAGCTTAGTTTTTAGCGACTATAATTCACCCCTCCACTTT
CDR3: CASSLVFSDYNSPLHF

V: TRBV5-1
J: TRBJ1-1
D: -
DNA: TGCGCCAGCAGCTTGGATCAGTTTAGCGGCACTGAAGCTTTCTTT
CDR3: CASSLDQFSGTEAFF

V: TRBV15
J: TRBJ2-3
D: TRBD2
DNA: TGTGCCACCAGCAGCTCCCACGGGGGGGATACGCAGTATTTT
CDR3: CATSSSHGGDTQYF

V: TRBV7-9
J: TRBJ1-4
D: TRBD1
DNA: TGTGCCAGCTCAGGGGGTGCTAATGAAAAACTGTTTTTT
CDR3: CASSGGANEKLFF

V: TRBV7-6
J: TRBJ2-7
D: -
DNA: TGTGCCAGCAGCTCCAGGACAGAGAAATTCGAGCAGTACTTC
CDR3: CASSSRTEKFEQYF

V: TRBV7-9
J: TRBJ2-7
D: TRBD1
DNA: TGTGCCAGCAGCTTAGCCGGGACAGGGAGCTCCTACGAGCAGTACTTC
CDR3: CASSLAGTGSSYEQYF

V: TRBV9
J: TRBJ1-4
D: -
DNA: TGTGCCAGCAGCGTGGGGGGGGTAGGGGACGAAAAACTGTTTTTT
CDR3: CASSVGGVGDEKLFF

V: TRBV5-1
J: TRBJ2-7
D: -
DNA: TGCGCCAGCAGCTTGCAAGTTAGCCGGGGGGCGGAGGAGCAGTACTTC
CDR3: CASSLQVSRGAEEQYF

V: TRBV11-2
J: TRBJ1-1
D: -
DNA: TGTGCCAGCAGCTTATTGCGGAACACTGAAGCTTTCTTT
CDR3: CASSLLRNTEAFF

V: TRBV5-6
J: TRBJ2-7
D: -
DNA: TGTGCCAGCAGCCGGACTTTATCCTACGAGCAGTACTTC
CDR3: CASSRTLSYEQYF

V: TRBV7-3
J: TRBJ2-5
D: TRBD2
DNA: TGTGCCAGCAGCTTGAGCGGGGGGGGCCAAGAGACCCAGTACTTC
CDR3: CASSLSGGGQETQYF

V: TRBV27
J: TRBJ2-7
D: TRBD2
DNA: TGTGCCAGCAGTTTAAGCGGGACTAGCAACTACGAGCAGTACTTC
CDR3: CASSLSGTSNYEQYF

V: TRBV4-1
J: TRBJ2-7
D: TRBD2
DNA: TGCGCCAGCAGTCCGGCGCGGGGGTCGAGCTCCTACGAGCAGTACTTC
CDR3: CASSPARGSSSYEQYF

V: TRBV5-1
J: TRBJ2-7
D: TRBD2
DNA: TGCGCCAGCAGCTTGAGTAAGCGGGAGGCAGAGCAGTACTTC
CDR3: CASSLSKREAEQYF

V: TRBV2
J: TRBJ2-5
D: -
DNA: TGTGCCAGCAGGGACAAATTGGAGACCCAGTACTTC
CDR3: CASRDKLETQYF

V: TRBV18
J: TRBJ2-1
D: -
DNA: TGTGCCAGCTCACAACTTAGCTCCTACAATGAGCAGTTCTTC
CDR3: CASSQLSSYNEQFF

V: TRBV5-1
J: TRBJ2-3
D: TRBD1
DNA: TGCGCCAGCAGCCCCGGGACAGGGGGAGTTACAGATACGCAGTATTTT
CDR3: CASSPGTGGVTDTQYF

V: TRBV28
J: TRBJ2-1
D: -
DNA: TGTGCCAGCGGTCTACGATTAGAGCAGTTCTTC
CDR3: CASGLRLEQFF

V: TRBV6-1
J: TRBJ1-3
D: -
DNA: TGTGCCAGCAGTGATAGCCCAGGGGCTGGAAACACCATATATTTT
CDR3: CASSDSPGAGNTIYF

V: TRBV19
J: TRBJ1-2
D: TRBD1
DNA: TGTGCCAGTAGTATCGCCCTGACAGGGGCGATTTATGGCTACACCTTC
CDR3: CASSIALTGAIYGYTF

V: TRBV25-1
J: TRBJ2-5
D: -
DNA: TGTGCCAGCAGTGAGGGGGGGCTGAACCCATTCCAAGAGACCCAGTACTTC
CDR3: CASSEGGLNPFQETQYF

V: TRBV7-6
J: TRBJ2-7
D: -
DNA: TGTGCCAGCAGCTTAGTCGAGGTGTCCTACGAGCAGTACTTC
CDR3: CASSLVEVSYEQYF

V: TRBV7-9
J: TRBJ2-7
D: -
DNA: TGTGCCAGCGGTGGCAGGGGATACGAGCAGTACTTC
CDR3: CASGGRGYEQYF

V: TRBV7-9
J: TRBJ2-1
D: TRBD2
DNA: TGTGCCAGCAGCTTAGTGGCTAGCGGGCCCCCAGGGAGATACAATGAGCAGTTCTTC
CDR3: CASSLVASGPPGRYNEQFF

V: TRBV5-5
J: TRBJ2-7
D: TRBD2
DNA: TGTGCCAGCAGCCCCTGGGAGGGCCCCTCCTACGAGCAGTACTTC
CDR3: CASSPWEGPSYEQYF

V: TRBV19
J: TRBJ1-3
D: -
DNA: TGTGCCAGCCATCCTACCGACAGTAGTGGAAACACCATATATTTT
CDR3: CASHPTDSSGNTIYF

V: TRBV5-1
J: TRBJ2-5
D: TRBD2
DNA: TGCGCCAGCAGCTTTAGCGGGGCCAAAGAGACCCAGTACTTC
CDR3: CASSFSGAKETQYF

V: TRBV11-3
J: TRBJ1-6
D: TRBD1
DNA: TGTGCCAGCAGCTTAGCCGGGACAGGATATAATTCACCCCTCCACTTT
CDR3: CASSLAGTGYNSPLHF

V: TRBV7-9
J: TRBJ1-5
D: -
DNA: TGTGCCAGCAGCTTAATCAGGGATCAGCCCCAGCATTTT
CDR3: CASSLIRDQPQHF

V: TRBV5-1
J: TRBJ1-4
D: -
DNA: TGCGCCAGCAAGACAGCAACTAATGAAAAACTGTTTTTT
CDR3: CASKTATNEKLFF

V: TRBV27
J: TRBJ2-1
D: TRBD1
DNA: TGTGCCAGCAAGACTGACAGGGGGGACAATGAGCAGTTCTTC
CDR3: CASKTDRGDNEQFF

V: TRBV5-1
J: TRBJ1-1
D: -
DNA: TGCGCCAGCAGCTTTGACAAGAACACTGAAGCTTTCTTT
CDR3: CASSFDKNTEAFF

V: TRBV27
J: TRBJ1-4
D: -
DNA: TGTGCCAGCAGCCTAGTTGCAACTAATGAAAAACTGTTTTTT
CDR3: CASSLVATNEKLFF

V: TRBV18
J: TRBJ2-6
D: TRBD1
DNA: TGTGCCAGCTCACCCAGGACAGGGCTTACTGGGGCCAACGTCCTGACTTTC
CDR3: CASSPRTGLTGANVLTF

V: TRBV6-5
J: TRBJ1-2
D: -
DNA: TGTGCCAGCAGTTACTCGTATCCTACAGCTAACTATGGCTACACCTTC
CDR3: CASSYSYPTANYGYTF

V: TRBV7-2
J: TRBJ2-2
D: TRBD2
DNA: TGTGCCAGCAGCTCTCAACTAGCGGGAGTTTATACCGGGGAGCTGTTTTTT
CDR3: CASSSQLAGVYTGELFF

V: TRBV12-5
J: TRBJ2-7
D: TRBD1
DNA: TGTGCTAGTGCTGACGACAGGGGGGGCTACGAGCAGTACTTC
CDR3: CASADDRGGYEQYF

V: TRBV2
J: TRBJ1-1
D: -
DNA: TGTGCCAGCGGGGGGAGGGAAGCTTTCTTT
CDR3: CASGGREAFF

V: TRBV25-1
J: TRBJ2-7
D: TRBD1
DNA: TGTGCCAGCACCCGAGGGACAGGGGCCTACGAGCAGTACTTC
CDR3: CASTRGTGAYEQYF

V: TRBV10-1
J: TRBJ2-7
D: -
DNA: TGCGCCAGCAGTGCGGGGGGCAATTTCGAGCAGTACTTC
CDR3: CASSAGGNFEQYF

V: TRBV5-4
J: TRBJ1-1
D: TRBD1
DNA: TGTGCCAGCAGCCGGGGAACAGGGGTCAACACTGAAGCTTTCTTT
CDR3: CASSRGTGVNTEAFF

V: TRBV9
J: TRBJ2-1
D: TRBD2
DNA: TGTGCCAGCAGCGCTCTAGCGGGAAACAATGAGCAGTTCTTC
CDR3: CASSALAGNNEQFF